This is a list of T cell receptor beta chains from one sample in a study of cytomegalovirus exposure and HLA in healthy donors. TCRdb's copy holds only in-frame clones and misses some; the assay was immunoSEQ multiplex PCR. Seen here are around 180,000 clones, 81% observed once, and the top ten hold more than 1.5%. The source material was PBMCs. These TCRs come from a man aged 18 to 30 in good health and CMV-seronegative. Both conserved end residues are part of each CDR3. The D gene is left open where the match is weak. The size of a clone is reported for some rows only, either as once, few or many, or as a class for expanded clones.

v_gene: TRBV25-1; d_gene: .; j_gene: TRBJ2-7; abundance: .; CDR3nt: TGTGCCAGCAGTGAATATGGGAGCATCTACGAGCAGTACTTC; CDR3aa: CASSEYGSIYEQYF
v_gene: TRBV6-6; d_gene: .; j_gene: TRBJ2-7; abundance: .; CDR3nt: TGTGCCAGCAGTTACGTCAAACAGTACGAGCAGTACTTC; CDR3aa: CASSYVKQYEQYF
v_gene: TRBV19; d_gene: TRBD2; j_gene: TRBJ2-7; abundance: .; CDR3nt: TGTGCCACCTCCTTTGGGCGGGAGGAGTACTTC; CDR3aa: CATSFGREEYF
v_gene: TRBV5-6; d_gene: .; j_gene: TRBJ2-3; abundance: .; CDR3nt: TGTGCCAGCAGCTTGGTCAGGGCCACAGATACGCAGTATTTT; CDR3aa: CASSLVRATDTQYF
v_gene: TRBV28; d_gene: TRBD1; j_gene: TRBJ2-7; abundance: .; CDR3nt: TGTGCCAGCAGTCTTAACAGGGGTACAGGGTCCTACGAGCAGTACTTC; CDR3aa: CASSLNRGTGSYEQYF
v_gene: TRBV27; d_gene: .; j_gene: TRBJ2-7; abundance: .; CDR3nt: TGTGCCAGCAGTTTAGATAGCGTAACCTACGAGCAGTACTTC; CDR3aa: CASSLDSVTYEQYF
v_gene: TRBV7-2; d_gene: .; j_gene: TRBJ1-3; abundance: .; CDR3nt: TGTGCCAGCAGCTTCGCGGGGGTATCGATGGTAGCTGGAAACACCATATATTTT; CDR3aa: CASSFAGVSMVAGNTIYF
v_gene: TRBV9; d_gene: TRBD2; j_gene: TRBJ2-7; abundance: .; CDR3nt: TGTGCCAGCAGCGTAGCACTAGCGGATTCCTACGAGCAGTACTTC; CDR3aa: CASSVALADSYEQYF
v_gene: TRBV2; d_gene: TRBD1; j_gene: TRBJ1-5; abundance: .; CDR3nt: TGTGCCAGCAGTGTCCAACAGGGGCCGCCCCAGCATTTT; CDR3aa: CASSVQQGPPQHF
v_gene: TRBV5-5; d_gene: .; j_gene: TRBJ1-5; abundance: .; CDR3nt: TGTGCCAGCAGCTTGGCAGGGCCCGGTAAGCCCCAGCATTTT; CDR3aa: CASSLAGPGKPQHF
v_gene: TRBV7-2; d_gene: .; j_gene: TRBJ2-1; abundance: once; CDR3nt: TGTGCCAGCAGCCCTCGTAGTGAGCAGTTCTTC; CDR3aa: CASSPRSEQFF
v_gene: TRBV7-3; d_gene: .; j_gene: TRBJ2-1; abundance: once; CDR3nt: TGTGCCAGCAGCTTAACTTTGGCGGGAGAGCAGTTCTTC; CDR3aa: CASSLTLAGEQFF
v_gene: TRBV7-2; d_gene: .; j_gene: TRBJ1-5; abundance: once; CDR3nt: TGTGCCAGCAGCTTAGAGGGGGTCGGTCAGCCCCAGCATTTT; CDR3aa: CASSLEGVGQPQHF
v_gene: TRBV27; d_gene: .; j_gene: TRBJ2-1; abundance: .; CDR3nt: TGTGCCAGCAGTTTTCCTTCCAGGACTCTCCAGTTCTTC; CDR3aa: CASSFPSRTLQFF
v_gene: TRBV28; d_gene: TRBD1; j_gene: TRBJ1-4; abundance: .; CDR3nt: TGTGCCGGGAGAGGGACAGGGAGGGAAAAACTGTTTTTT; CDR3aa: CAGRGTGREKLFF
v_gene: TRBV4-3; d_gene: TRBD1; j_gene: TRBJ1-4; abundance: .; CDR3nt: TGCGCCAGCAGCCAAGAACCAGGGGGTTATGAAAAACTGTTTTTT; CDR3aa: CASSQEPGGYEKLFF
v_gene: TRBV29-1; d_gene: TRBD2; j_gene: TRBJ2-5; abundance: .; CDR3nt: TGCAGCGCCAGACTAGCGGGGATGGAGACCCAGTACTTC; CDR3aa: CSARLAGMETQYF
v_gene: TRBV6-4; d_gene: TRBD2; j_gene: TRBJ2-1; abundance: .; CDR3nt: TGTGCCAGCAGTGGGACTAGCGGCAATGAGCAGTTCTTC; CDR3aa: CASSGTSGNEQFF
v_gene: TRBV27; d_gene: TRBD1; j_gene: TRBJ2-3; abundance: .; CDR3nt: TGTGCCAGCAGTTCCTCTTGGGACAGGGGGACCACAGATACGCAGTATTTT; CDR3aa: CASSSSWDRGTTDTQYF
v_gene: TRBV5-1; d_gene: .; j_gene: TRBJ2-3; abundance: once; CDR3nt: TGCGCCAGCACCTGGGGCCAGGACCCTAGCACAGATACGCAGTATTTT; CDR3aa: CASTWGQDPSTDTQYF
v_gene: TRBV4-3; d_gene: .; j_gene: TRBJ1-2; abundance: .; CDR3nt: TGCGCCAGCAGCCAGACGGGAAGCCTGAACTATGGCTACACCTTC; CDR3aa: CASSQTGSLNYGYTF
v_gene: TRBV7-8; d_gene: TRBD1; j_gene: TRBJ1-2; abundance: .; CDR3nt: TGTGCCAGCAGCTCGACTTCGGGGGACAGCCACGTCTACACCTTC; CDR3aa: CASSSTSGDSHVYTF
v_gene: TRBV7-8; d_gene: TRBD2; j_gene: TRBJ2-3; abundance: .; CDR3nt: TGTGCCAGCAGGGAGCGGGGGGGCACAGATACGCAGTATTTT; CDR3aa: CASRERGGTDTQYF
v_gene: TRBV7-8; d_gene: .; j_gene: TRBJ2-5; abundance: .; CDR3nt: TGTGCCAGCAGCAGGGAGGAGACCCAGTACTTC; CDR3aa: CASSREETQYF
v_gene: TRBV11-2; d_gene: .; j_gene: TRBJ2-7; abundance: .; CDR3nt: TGTGCCAGCAGCCATGGGGGGAGGCAGTCCTACGAGCAGTACTTC; CDR3aa: CASSHGGRQSYEQYF
v_gene: TRBV2; d_gene: .; j_gene: TRBJ1-2; abundance: .; CDR3nt: TGTGCCATTCGGGGCTACACCTTC; CDR3aa: CAIRGYTF
v_gene: TRBV27; d_gene: .; j_gene: TRBJ1-3; abundance: .; CDR3nt: TGTGCCAGCAGTTTATCTGGCTTATCTGGAAACACCATATATTTT; CDR3aa: CASSLSGLSGNTIYF
v_gene: TRBV5-1; d_gene: .; j_gene: TRBJ1-4; abundance: few; CDR3nt: TGCGCCAGCAGCTTGGACCAGGTCGATAATGAAAAACTGTTTTTT; CDR3aa: CASSLDQVDNEKLFF
v_gene: TRBV5-1; d_gene: .; j_gene: TRBJ2-1; abundance: .; CDR3nt: TGCGCCAGCACCGAGTCGACTACGGCTAACAATGAGCAGTTCTTC; CDR3aa: CASTESTTANNEQFF
v_gene: TRBV2; d_gene: .; j_gene: TRBJ2-2; abundance: .; CDR3nt: TGTGCCAGCATTACCAGGGGAGGGACCGGGGAGCTGTTTTTT; CDR3aa: CASITRGGTGELFF
v_gene: TRBV10-3; d_gene: TRBD1; j_gene: TRBJ1-5; abundance: .; CDR3nt: TGTGCCATCAGTGAGGGGGGACAGGACCATAGCAATCAGCCCCAGCATTTT; CDR3aa: CAISEGGQDHSNQPQHF